The rows below give T cell receptor beta chains drawn from one sample of a study of regulatory T cells in long-lasting Graves disease. Each CDR3 protein gets one entry after TCRdb re-called the multiplex PCR reads with MiXCR. The data show hundreds of thousands of distinct CDR3 sequences, 16% seen once. Another study also made use of these data, one on T cells in Graves' hyperthyroidism and ophthalmopathy.

The sequenced sample was peripheral blood mononuclear cells (PBMCs), obtained at new diagnosis, from a patient treated with antithyroid drugs. Receptors were obtained from a woman in her 30s with Graves disease. CDR3s include the opening cysteine and the closing phenylalanine or tryptophan. D genes are given only for firm matches. Clone size is stated in some rows and not others, as once, few, many or a class when expanded.

D: -
size: -
J: TRBJ2-2
V: TRBV6-1
DNA: TGTGCCAGCACCATCGATTTCCGGCACACCGGGGAGCTGTTTTTT
CDR3: CASTIDFRHTGELFF

D: TRBD1
size: few
J: TRBJ2-7
V: TRBV16
DNA: TGTGCCAGCAGCCCCGGGACAGGGGGCTTGGGGCAGTACTTC
CDR3: CASSPGTGGLGQYF

D: TRBD1
size: many
J: TRBJ1-4
V: TRBV12-3/TRBV12-4
DNA: TGTGCCAGCAGCCCTGGGACAGGGAATGAAAAACTGTTTTTT
CDR3: CASSPGTGNEKLFF

D: TRBD1
size: many
J: TRBJ1-3
V: TRBV6-5
DNA: TGTGCCAGCAGTTACTCGACAGGGGCAGGAGACACCATATATTTT
CDR3: CASSYSTGAGDTIYF

D: -
size: -
J: TRBJ2-2
V: TRBV6-1
DNA: TGTGCCAGCAGTCAGGGGCAAGGCGGGGAGCTGTTTTTT
CDR3: CASSQGQGGELFF

D: -
size: few
J: TRBJ1-3
V: TRBV6-1
DNA: TGTGCCACTAGCGGGGGGTCTGGAAACACCATATATTTT
CDR3: CATSGGSGNTIYF

D: -
size: many
J: TRBJ2-7
V: TRBV28
DNA: TGTGCCAGCAGAACCACAGGTCTCGGTCCCTACGAGCAGTACTTC
CDR3: CASRTTGLGPYEQYF

D: -
size: many
J: TRBJ2-3
V: TRBV24-1
DNA: TGTGCCACCAGCCGAAGTCAAAACACAGATACGCAGTATTTT
CDR3: CATSRSQNTDTQYF

D: TRBD1
size: -
J: TRBJ2-5
V: TRBV11-2
DNA: TGTGCCAGCAGCTTCACAAGAGGGGGCCGCGAGACCCAGTACTTC
CDR3: CASSFTRGGRETQYF

D: -
size: -
J: TRBJ2-5
V: TRBV28
DNA: TGTGCCAGCAGGCCCCGATTGTGGGAACGGAAAGAGACCCAGTACTTC
CDR3: CASRPRLWERKETQYF

D: -
size: few
J: TRBJ2-5
V: TRBV5-1
DNA: TGCGCCAGCAGCTTGGGTGGGGCAGTCCCACAAGAGACCCAGTACTTC
CDR3: CASSLGGAVPQETQYF

D: TRBD1
size: many
J: TRBJ1-1
V: TRBV2
DNA: TGTGCCAGCGAATCAGGACAGGGTGTGATGAACACTGAAGCTTTCTTT
CDR3: CASESGQGVMNTEAFF

D: -
size: many
J: TRBJ2-7
V: TRBV27
DNA: TGTGCCAGCAGTTCGACAGGAAAGGGGACCTACGAGCAGTACTTC
CDR3: CASSSTGKGTYEQYF

D: -
size: many
J: TRBJ1-2
V: TRBV19
DNA: TGTGCCAGTAGTCCGGGACACACGATCTATGGCTACACCTTC
CDR3: CASSPGHTIYGYTF

D: TRBD2
size: many
J: TRBJ2-1
V: TRBV15
DNA: TGTGCCACCAGCAGAGTACGGGGGGAATACAATGAGCAGTTCTTC
CDR3: CATSRVRGEYNEQFF

D: -
size: -
J: TRBJ2-2
V: TRBV4-1
DNA: TGCGCCAGCAGCCAAGCCACAGGGTCCCCCGGGGAGCTGTTTTTT
CDR3: CASSQATGSPGELFF